This T cell receptor beta chain stems from a study of shared T cell receptors in the human thymus. Libraries were prepared by immunoSEQ multiplex PCR; TCRdb keeps only in-frame clonotypes and omits some of them. Here the sample spans 500,000 to 750,000 clones, around nine tenths being singletons. This CDR3 contains 15 residues. The V and J ends lost 6 bases and 5 bases, in that order; junction bases with no gene match: 9. Germline CDR1 reads MDHEN; CDR2 reads SYDVKM. These sequences were also reported in another study, on human thymus T cells. As that report states: Resections removed during corrective heart surgery provided the thymus tissue used. Use of V and J genes seemed skewed within the thymic and blood repertoires. Related reports documented highly overlapping thymic repertoires among unrelated individuals.

The chain combines TRBV28 with TRBJ2-7, with 11 nucleotides matching TRBD1. The sequence derives from a boy in the first two years of life with a congenital heart defect. The sequenced sample consisted of thymocytes. CDR3 sequence: CASRPRRTGGDEQYF. The CDR3, as DNA: TGTGCCAGCAGACCCCGCCGGACAGGGGGCGACGAGCAGTACTTC.